The rows below give T cell receptor beta chains drawn from one sample of a study of cytomegalovirus exposure and HLA in healthy donors. Sequencing used immunoSEQ multiplex PCR; TCRdb keeps in-frame clones, though not all of them. The repertoire holds just under 150,000 clones, with roughly 80% as singletons. Sequencing was carried out using PBMCs. The source is a woman aged 25 to 45 in good health and CMV-seronegative. The CDR3 runs from the conserved cysteine through the conserved F or W. A D gene is named only where the DNA matches it firmly. Size is omitted from some rows. Given values are once, few, many or a class for expanded clones.

d_gene: TRBD1
abundance: NA
j_gene: TRBJ1-6
len: 14
v_gene: TRBV30
CDR3aa: CACGQGLFNSPLHF
CDR3nt: TGTGCCTGTGGACAGGGCCTTTTTAATTCACCCCTCCACTTT

d_gene: NA
abundance: NA
j_gene: TRBJ2-1
len: 14
v_gene: TRBV2
CDR3aa: CASSDNRVIDEQFF
CDR3nt: TGTGCCAGCAGTGATAATCGAGTGATTGATGAGCAGTTCTTC

d_gene: TRBD1
abundance: NA
j_gene: TRBJ2-5
len: 14
v_gene: TRBV19
CDR3aa: CASSFLDRQETQYF
CDR3nt: TGTGCCAGTAGTTTCCTGGACAGGCAAGAGACCCAGTACTTC

d_gene: TRBD1
abundance: few
j_gene: TRBJ2-3
len: 16
v_gene: TRBV4-1
CDR3aa: CASSQDKGASTDTQYF
CDR3nt: TGCGCCAGCAGCCAAGATAAGGGGGCTAGCACAGATACGCAGTATTTT

d_gene: TRBD1
abundance: NA
j_gene: TRBJ1-3
len: 16
v_gene: TRBV2
CDR3aa: CASSLSGRGPGNTIYF
CDR3nt: TGTGCCAGCAGTCTGTCGGGCAGGGGGCCTGGAAACACCATATATTTT

d_gene: NA
abundance: few
j_gene: TRBJ2-7
len: 15
v_gene: TRBV7-3
CDR3aa: CASSLGWEGDYEQYF
CDR3nt: TGTGCCAGCAGCTTAGGTTGGGAGGGGGACTACGAGCAGTACTTC

d_gene: NA
abundance: NA
j_gene: TRBJ2-5
len: 14
v_gene: TRBV25-1
CDR3aa: CASMRVGPEETQYF
CDR3nt: TGTGCCAGCATGAGAGTGGGGCCTGAAGAGACCCAGTACTTC

d_gene: NA
abundance: NA
j_gene: TRBJ2-7
len: 14
v_gene: TRBV11-2
CDR3aa: CASSLEVGAYEQYF
CDR3nt: TGTGCCAGCAGCTTAGAGGTGGGAGCCTACGAGCAGTACTTC

d_gene: NA
abundance: NA
j_gene: TRBJ1-1
len: 15
v_gene: TRBV25-1
CDR3aa: CASSLGGEGNTEAFF
CDR3nt: TGTGCCAGCAGTTTGGGCGGCGAGGGGAACACTGAAGCTTTCTTT

d_gene: NA
abundance: few
j_gene: TRBJ1-5
len: 14
v_gene: TRBV2
CDR3aa: CASSEEGSGQPQHF
CDR3nt: TGTGCCAGCAGTGAAGAGGGCAGCGGTCAGCCCCAGCATTTT

d_gene: NA
abundance: NA
j_gene: TRBJ2-5
len: 11
v_gene: TRBV28
CDR3aa: CASREQETQYF
CDR3nt: TGTGCCAGCAGGGAACAGGAGACCCAGTACTTC

d_gene: TRBD2
abundance: NA
j_gene: TRBJ2-7
len: 15
v_gene: TRBV2
CDR3aa: CASSGWLAGESEQYF
CDR3nt: TGTGCCAGCAGTGGGTGGCTAGCGGGAGAGAGCGAGCAGTACTTC

d_gene: NA
abundance: NA
j_gene: TRBJ1-2
len: 13
v_gene: TRBV30
CDR3aa: CAWSVVAGVGYTF
CDR3nt: TGTGCCTGGAGTGTAGTTGCAGGGGTTGGCTACACCTTC

d_gene: TRBD2
abundance: NA
j_gene: TRBJ2-2
len: 16
v_gene: TRBV6-6
CDR3aa: CASSPGTSGGGGELFF
CDR3nt: TGTGCCAGCAGCCCCGGGACTAGCGGGGGGGGCGGGGAGCTGTTTTTT

d_gene: NA
abundance: NA
j_gene: TRBJ2-1
len: 15
v_gene: TRBV4-1
CDR3aa: CASSPDISSYNEQFF
CDR3nt: TGCGCCAGCAGCCCTGACATCAGCTCCTACAATGAGCAGTTCTTC

d_gene: NA
abundance: NA
j_gene: TRBJ1-2
len: 13
v_gene: TRBV5-1
CDR3aa: CASSYGQGHGYTF
CDR3nt: TGCGCCAGCAGCTACGGTCAGGGGCATGGCTACACCTTC

d_gene: NA
abundance: NA
j_gene: TRBJ1-1
len: 14
v_gene: TRBV9
CDR3aa: CASSARFMNTEAFF
CDR3nt: TGTGCCAGCAGCGCACGGTTCATGAACACTGAAGCTTTCTTT

d_gene: NA
abundance: NA
j_gene: TRBJ2-3
len: 16
v_gene: TRBV5-1
CDR3aa: CASSLGAGQSTDTQYF
CDR3nt: TGCGCCAGCAGCTTGGGGGCGGGCCAAAGCACAGATACGCAGTATTTT

d_gene: TRBD2
abundance: few
j_gene: TRBJ2-2
len: 15
v_gene: TRBV7-3
CDR3aa: CASSLGLAFTGELFF
CDR3nt: TGTGCCAGCAGCTTAGGACTAGCTTTCACCGGGGAGCTGTTTTTT

d_gene: NA
abundance: NA
j_gene: TRBJ1-1
len: 14
v_gene: TRBV9
CDR3aa: CASSGGRELGEAFF
CDR3nt: TGTGCCAGCAGCGGGGGGAGGGAATTGGGTGAAGCTTTCTTT

d_gene: TRBD1
abundance: NA
j_gene: TRBJ1-5
len: 18
v_gene: TRBV7-9
CDR3aa: CASSPPGQGGHSNQPQHF
CDR3nt: TGTGCCAGCAGCCCACCGGGACAGGGCGGCCATAGCAATCAGCCCCAGCATTTT

d_gene: TRBD1
abundance: NA
j_gene: TRBJ2-1
len: 12
v_gene: TRBV2
CDR3aa: CASTGTVHGQFF
CDR3nt: TGTGCCAGCACCGGGACAGTCCACGGGCAGTTCTTC

d_gene: TRBD1
abundance: NA
j_gene: TRBJ2-3
len: 14
v_gene: TRBV18
CDR3aa: CASSLGQATDTQYF
CDR3nt: TGTGCCAGCTCACTAGGACAGGCCACAGATACGCAGTATTTT

d_gene: TRBD2
abundance: NA
j_gene: TRBJ2-1
len: 14
v_gene: TRBV19
CDR3aa: CASNGAGTYNEQFF
CDR3nt: TGTGCCAGTAATGGAGCGGGGACTTACAATGAGCAGTTCTTC

d_gene: TRBD1
abundance: NA
j_gene: TRBJ2-7
len: 13
v_gene: TRBV11-2
CDR3aa: CASSPGTDYEQYF
CDR3nt: TGTGCCAGCAGCCCCGGGACAGACTACGAGCAGTACTTC

d_gene: TRBD1
abundance: NA
j_gene: TRBJ1-3
len: 17
v_gene: TRBV25-1
CDR3aa: CASSEYSGRGPGNTIYF
CDR3nt: TGTGCCAGCAGTGAATATAGTGGCAGGGGGCCTGGAAACACCATATATTTT

d_gene: NA
abundance: NA
j_gene: TRBJ1-2
len: 18
v_gene: TRBV4-1
CDR3aa: CASSQLFAGIGDNYGYTF
CDR3nt: TGCGCCAGCAGCCAACTTTTCGCAGGGATCGGTGACAACTATGGCTACACCTTC

d_gene: NA
abundance: NA
j_gene: TRBJ1-1
len: 15
v_gene: TRBV21-1
CDR3aa: CASTNLGTANTEAFF
CDR3nt: TGTGCCAGCACCAACTTGGGGACAGCGAACACTGAAGCTTTCTTT

d_gene: TRBD1
abundance: NA
j_gene: TRBJ2-3
len: 15
v_gene: TRBV30
CDR3aa: CAWGQDPSSTDTQYF
CDR3nt: TGTGCCTGGGGACAGGACCCATCTAGCACAGATACGCAGTATTTT

d_gene: NA
abundance: NA
j_gene: TRBJ1-2
len: 15
v_gene: TRBV7-2
CDR3aa: CASSLRTATNYGYTF
CDR3nt: TGTGCCAGCAGCTTACGGACAGCGACTAACTATGGCTACACCTTC

d_gene: NA
abundance: NA
j_gene: TRBJ2-5
len: 15
v_gene: TRBV29-1
CDR3aa: CSVEDLDKAGETQYF
CDR3nt: TGCAGCGTTGAAGATCTGGACAAGGCGGGGGAGACCCAGTACTTC

d_gene: NA
abundance: NA
j_gene: TRBJ1-2
len: 16
v_gene: TRBV7-9
CDR3aa: CSSSLSGSPGAYGYTF
CDR3nt: TGTTCCAGCAGCTTATCTGGCTCTCCAGGGGCCTATGGCTACACCTTC

d_gene: NA
abundance: NA
j_gene: TRBJ1-1
len: 14
v_gene: TRBV28
CDR3aa: CASNMGGPLTEAFF
CDR3nt: TGTGCCAGCAACATGGGTGGGCCTCTCACTGAAGCTTTCTTT

d_gene: NA
abundance: NA
j_gene: TRBJ1-2
len: 19
v_gene: TRBV10-3
CDR3aa: CAISEFKTSGTGINYGYTF
CDR3nt: TGTGCCATCAGTGAGTTTAAAACCTCCGGTACAGGGATTAACTATGGCTACACCTTC

d_gene: NA
abundance: NA
j_gene: TRBJ1-2
len: 15
v_gene: TRBV11-2
CDR3aa: CASSLVPGPDYGYTF
CDR3nt: TGTGCCAGCAGCTTAGTTCCAGGGCCAGACTATGGCTACACCTTC